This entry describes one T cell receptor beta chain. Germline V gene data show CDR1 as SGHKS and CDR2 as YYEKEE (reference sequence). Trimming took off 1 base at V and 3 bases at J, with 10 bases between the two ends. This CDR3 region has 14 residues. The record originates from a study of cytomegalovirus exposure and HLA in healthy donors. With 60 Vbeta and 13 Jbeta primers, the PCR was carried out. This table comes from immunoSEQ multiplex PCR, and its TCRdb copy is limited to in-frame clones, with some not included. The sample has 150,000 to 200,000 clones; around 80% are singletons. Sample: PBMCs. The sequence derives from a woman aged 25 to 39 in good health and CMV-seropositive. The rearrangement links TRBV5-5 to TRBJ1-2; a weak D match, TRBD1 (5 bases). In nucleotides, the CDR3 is TGTGCCAGCAGCTTGTGGGGGGATGACTATGGCTACACCTTC. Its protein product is CASSLWGDDYGYTF. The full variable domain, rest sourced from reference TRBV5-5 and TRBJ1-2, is DAGVTQSPTHLIKTRGQQVTLRCSPISGHKSVSWYQQVLGQGPQFIFQYYEKEERGRGNFPDRFSARQFPNYSSELNVNALLLGDSALYLCASSLWGDDYGYTFGSGTRLTVV.